This T cell receptor beta chain was sequenced in a study of T cell responses to AZD1222 COVID-19 vaccine. General study results and limits: At baseline, just a handful of AZD1222 recipients tested seropositive. Spike-specific TCR breadth and depth rose after two AZD1222 doses. Unmutated variant regions reportedly attract nearly half of all spike-specific TCRs.

Note on this clone: The target antigen is unknown. Additional DNA sequences in this sample encode the identical CDR3.

From germline, CDR1 is LNHDA and CDR2 SQIVND (reference sequence). This CDR3 comprises 12 residues. Trimming took off 8 bases at V and 0 bases at J, with 5 bases between the two ends. Repertoires were generated with immunoSEQ multiplex PCR, while TCRdb's copy carries only in-frame clones and drops some. The table lists about 200,000 clones, roughly 94% of them singletons. V gene TRBV19 combines with J gene TRBJ2-1; D is undetermined. The TCR originated in an adult who received the MenACWY meningococcal vaccine as a control. The material sequenced was peripheral blood, taken 28 days after the second dose of the MenACWY control vaccine. The CDR3 here is CASSPSYNEQFF. The CDR3 nucleotides read TGTGCCAGTTCTCCCTCCTACAATGAGCAGTTCTTC.